This T cell receptor (beta chain) was identified in a study of response to subunit inactivated influenza vaccine. About this clonotype: The antigen remains undetermined.

This CDR3 is 15 amino acids long. The germline V gene encodes CDR1 MNHEY and CDR2 SVGEGT. Trimming removed 1 base at V and 6 bases at J, with 16 bases between. Study observations and caveats: The authors suggested that every seasonal influenza vaccination recruits few new T cells.

TCRdb passed the RT-PCR reads through MiXCR, listing each CDR3 protein once. The sample has 700,000 to 900,000 distinct CDR3 sequences, 21% seen once. The sequences come from PBMCs from blood, collected 4 to 6 days after vaccination. The receptor was derived from a middle-aged man who received an inactivated influenza vaccine. The chain uses TRBV6-2 or TRBV6-3 and TRBJ2-7; D might be TRBD1 or TRBD2, each matching 5 bases. The CDR3, as DNA: TGTGCCAGCAGTTACTTTTTCCGGGACCTTGTCGAGCAGTACTTC. Translation: CASSYFFRDLVEQYF.